This TCR beta chain was sequenced during a study of blood T cell repertoires in COVID-19. Original analysis: Amplification of reference gene primers provided the estimated nucleated cell counts. Profiling relied on immunoSEQ multiplex PCR, and the TCRdb table lists in-frame clones only, not all of them. V and J calls and clone size follow that table, whereas D and trimming were derived from the DNA. The table shows roughly 130,000 clones, with 88% occurring only once. The CDR3 is 15 residues long. From germline, CDR1 is SGHRS and CDR2 YFSETQ. Trimming cost V 4 bases and J 4 bases, with 17 bases left between them.

The rearrangement joins TRBV5-1 to TRBJ1-1, with no clear D. The source material was peripheral blood. This TCR derives from a man aged 55 to 70 with active or convalescent COVID-19. The CDR3 DNA sequence: TGCGCCAGCAGCGACCGCCGGGGTCCAAGCACTGAAGCTTTCTTT. Encoded protein: CASSDRRGPSTEAFF.